The 6 T cell receptor beta chains below all came from one sample that was sequenced in a study of T cells in tumors after PD-1 blockade. This table comes from immunoSEQ multiplex PCR, and its TCRdb copy is limited to in-frame clones, with some not included. The sample has 34,000 or so clones, 55% to 80% seen once. The sample consisted of PBMCs, taken after anti-PD-1 treatment. The source is a human donor with basal cell carcinoma.

The V and J genes are TRBV19 and TRBJ1-2; D might be TRBD1 (6 bases). Trimming took 2 bases from V and 8 from J, leaving 12 bases between them. This CDR3 has 13 amino acids. Per the germline V gene, CDR1 is LNHDA and CDR2 is SQIVND (reference sequence). The CDR3 DNA is TGTGCCAGTAGTATAAGGGCCCAGGGGGGCTACACCTTC. This translates into CASSIRAQGGYTF.

The J gene is TRBJ1-2, the V gene TRBV3-1 (or the pseudogene TRBV3-2); 7 bases align to TRBD1. J gave up 3 bases and V 6 bases, and 7 bases lay outside the gene matches. The CDR3 loop spans 14 amino acids. CDR1 LGHDT and CDR2 YNNKEL come from the germline V gene (reference sequence). The CDR3 region has the DNA TGTGCCAGCAGGAAGAGGGGGCCGGACTATGGCTACACCTTC. Amino acid sequence: CASRKRGPDYGYTF.

The chain carries TRBV5-1 and TRBJ2-5; 8 positions match TRBD1. V shed 3 bases, J shed 5 bases, and the junction held 9 bases outside the gene matches. This CDR3 region has 15 residues. CDR1 is SGHRS and CDR2 is YFSETQ in the germline V gene. CDR3 nucleotides: TGCGCCAGCAGCTCTGACAGGGGATTGGTGGAGACCCAGTACTTC. This translates into CASSSDRGLVETQYF.

The rearrangement links TRBV2 to TRBJ2-1; D is undetermined. Germline values: CDR1 SNHLY, CDR2 FYNNEI. Trimming removed 4 bases from V and 3 bases from J, with 7 bases in between. The CDR3 runs to 13 residues. The CDR3 coding sequence is TGTGCCAGCAGTGTGGACCACTACAATGAGCAGTTCTTC. Translation: CASSVDHYNEQFF.

The J gene is TRBJ1-5, the V gene TRBV7-8, with D possibly matching TRBD1 (5 bases). Germline V gives CDR1 SGHVS, CDR2 FQNEAQ. The CDR3 is made up of 15 amino acids. V was shortened by 6 bases and J by 1 base, with 13 bases between the two germline ends. As DNA, the CDR3 is TGTGCCAGCAGGATAGGAACAGGAAGCAATCAGCCCCAGCATTTT. The encoded protein is CASRIGTGSNQPQHF.

The chain is built from TRBV6-2 or TRBV6-3 and TRBJ1-1; D unresolved. Germline lookup yields CDR1 MNHEY and CDR2 SVGEGT. The CDR3 length is 12 residues. Between the trimmed V and J ends, which lost 0 bases and 5 bases, there was a span of 4 bases. The CDR3: CASSYSPTEAFF. The CDR3 nucleotides are TGTGCCAGCAGTTACTCTCCGACTGAAGCTTTCTTT.